This record looks at one T cell receptor (beta chain) sequence and its context. The antigen remains unidentified. The sample belongs to a study of a mutant IDH1 vaccine in newly diagnosed glioma. Germline V gene sequence: CDR1 SGHDT, CDR2 YYEEEE. Trimming left V 3 bases short and J 3 bases short, with 16 bases between. This CDR3 has 16 amino acids. Clones were sequenced by immunoSEQ multiplex PCR, and TCRdb holds only the in-frame ones, with some missing. The sample has tens of thousands of clones; around 81% are singletons. Stated time point: week 5, during vaccination. Vaccination used 300 ug of mutant IDH1 20-mer peptide per dose, with topical imiquimod.

The input for sequencing was PBMCs, taken from a glioma patient whose treatment included an IDH1 peptide vaccine. The clonotype comes from a man in his fifties or sixties with glioma. This chain connects TRBV5-6 to TRBJ1-5; D possibly corresponds to TRBD1 (6 bases). The CDR3 loop is CASSWGGAGANQPQHF. CDR3 nucleotide sequence: TGTGCCAGCAGCTGGGGGGGGGCTGGTGCCAATCAGCCCCAGCATTTT.